The rows below give T cell receptor beta chains drawn from one sample of a study of tumor-infiltrating lymphocytes in localized non-small cell lung cancer. Assay used: immunoSEQ multiplex PCR; TCRdb lists only in-frame clones, some missing. The sample records some 30,000 clones, approximately 85% being singletons. Sequenced sample: lung tumor tissue. These receptors originate from a human donor with non-small cell lung cancer. CDR3s include the opening cysteine and the closing phenylalanine or tryptophan. Fields, in order: clone size, D gene, V gene, J gene, CDR3 DNA, CDR3 protein. D genes are given only for firm matches. For some rows the clone size is stated as once, few or many, or as a class when expanded; others skip it.

abundance: NA
d_gene: NA
v_gene: TRBV5-5
j_gene: TRBJ1-1
CDR3nt: TGTGCCAGCAGCTTCGCGGCAGGGGAAGCTGAAGCTTTCTTT
CDR3aa: CASSFAAGEAEAFF

abundance: few
d_gene: NA
v_gene: TRBV7-3
j_gene: TRBJ2-1
CDR3nt: TGTGCCAGCAGCCGGGGACACACCGGGGGCAATGAGCAGTTCTTC
CDR3aa: CASSRGHTGGNEQFF

abundance: NA
d_gene: TRBD1
v_gene: TRBV5-6
j_gene: TRBJ2-7
CDR3nt: TGTGCCAGCAGCAAAGGACAGGGAATTCGATACGAGCAGTACTTC
CDR3aa: CASSKGQGIRYEQYF

abundance: NA
d_gene: NA
v_gene: TRBV7-9
j_gene: TRBJ2-5
CDR3nt: TGTGCCAGCAGCTTAGCAGGAAGGGGCGAGGAGACCCAGTACTTC
CDR3aa: CASSLAGRGEETQYF

abundance: NA
d_gene: NA
v_gene: TRBV5-1
j_gene: TRBJ2-2
CDR3nt: TGCGCCAGCAGCTTGGATCTCCCAGGGAGCACCGGGGAGCTGTTTTTT
CDR3aa: CASSLDLPGSTGELFF

abundance: NA
d_gene: NA
v_gene: TRBV29-1
j_gene: TRBJ2-6
CDR3nt: TGCAGCGCTACCTCCGGGCCCCCGTGGGCCAACGTCCTGACTTTC
CDR3aa: CSATSGPPWANVLTF

abundance: NA
d_gene: TRBD1
v_gene: TRBV29-1
j_gene: TRBJ1-2
CDR3nt: TGCAGCGTTGGAAATACCGGGACAGGGGGCCGCTATGGCTACACCTTC
CDR3aa: CSVGNTGTGGRYGYTF

abundance: few
d_gene: NA
v_gene: TRBV7-8
j_gene: TRBJ1-3
CDR3nt: TGTGCCAGCAGCTTAAACTCTGGAAACACCATATATTTT
CDR3aa: CASSLNSGNTIYF

abundance: NA
d_gene: NA
v_gene: TRBV13
j_gene: TRBJ2-7
CDR3nt: TGTGCCAGCAGCGCTAAGACGGGGACCTCCTACGAGCAGTACTTC
CDR3aa: CASSAKTGTSYEQYF

abundance: NA
d_gene: TRBD2
v_gene: TRBV30
j_gene: TRBJ2-5
CDR3nt: TGTGCCTGGAGAAAAAGCGGGGCCAGGGACCAGTACTTC
CDR3aa: CAWRKSGARDQYF

abundance: NA
d_gene: NA
v_gene: TRBV6-4
j_gene: TRBJ1-1
CDR3nt: TGTGCCAGCAGCCTGGACCGAGGAAACACTGAAGCTTTCTTT
CDR3aa: CASSLDRGNTEAFF

abundance: NA
d_gene: TRBD2
v_gene: TRBV18
j_gene: TRBJ2-3
CDR3nt: TGTGCCAGCTCTTGGACTAGCCAAAGCACAGATACGCAGTATTTT
CDR3aa: CASSWTSQSTDTQYF

abundance: NA
d_gene: NA
v_gene: TRBV11-2
j_gene: TRBJ2-3
CDR3nt: TGTGCCAGCAGCTTACTGGGCTCGAGCACAGATACGCAGTATTTT
CDR3aa: CASSLLGSSTDTQYF

abundance: NA
d_gene: NA
v_gene: TRBV6-1
j_gene: TRBJ1-5
CDR3nt: TGTGCCAGCAGTGTCCCGGGGAATCAGCCCCAGCATTTT
CDR3aa: CASSVPGNQPQHF

abundance: NA
d_gene: TRBD1
v_gene: TRBV5-1
j_gene: TRBJ2-2
CDR3nt: TGCGCCAGCAGCTTTTTCCGGGACAGCAACACCGGGGAGCTGTTTTTT
CDR3aa: CASSFFRDSNTGELFF

abundance: NA
d_gene: NA
v_gene: TRBV4-3
j_gene: TRBJ2-6
CDR3nt: TGCGCCAGCAGCCAAGGGCAGCCTGGGGCCAACGTCCTGACTTTC
CDR3aa: CASSQGQPGANVLTF

abundance: NA
d_gene: TRBD1
v_gene: TRBV19
j_gene: TRBJ1-1
CDR3nt: TGTGCCAGTAGTTCGGGACAGGGGTGGTCCGGGAACACTGAAGCTTTCTTT
CDR3aa: CASSSGQGWSGNTEAFF

abundance: NA
d_gene: NA
v_gene: TRBV7-9
j_gene: TRBJ1-5
CDR3nt: TGTGCCAGCAGCTCCAGGGAAAATCAGCCCCAGCATTTT
CDR3aa: CASSSRENQPQHF

abundance: NA
d_gene: NA
v_gene: TRBV5-6
j_gene: TRBJ1-4
CDR3nt: TGTGCCAGCAGCTTGGGCCGGGGCGAAAGCTCTAATGAAAAACTGTTTTTT
CDR3aa: CASSLGRGESSNEKLFF

abundance: NA
d_gene: NA
v_gene: TRBV2
j_gene: TRBJ2-7
CDR3nt: TGTGCCAGCAGTGTAGAGTACGAGCAGTACTTC
CDR3aa: CASSVEYEQYF

abundance: NA
d_gene: NA
v_gene: TRBV7-2
j_gene: TRBJ1-2
CDR3nt: TGTGCCAGCAGCCGGTGGACAGCCGAGGGCTACACCTTC
CDR3aa: CASSRWTAEGYTF

abundance: NA
d_gene: NA
v_gene: TRBV20-1
j_gene: TRBJ1-1
CDR3nt: TGCAGTGGTCAGTTTAGGACTGAAGCTTTCTTT
CDR3aa: CSGQFRTEAFF

abundance: NA
d_gene: NA
v_gene: TRBV7-2
j_gene: TRBJ2-2
CDR3nt: TGTGCCAGCAGCTTGGGACAGAACACCGGGGAGCTGTTTTTT
CDR3aa: CASSLGQNTGELFF

abundance: NA
d_gene: NA
v_gene: TRBV19
j_gene: TRBJ1-5
CDR3nt: TGTGCCAGTAGTCTAGATGACAGAGGCAATCAGCCCCAGCATTTT
CDR3aa: CASSLDDRGNQPQHF

abundance: NA
d_gene: TRBD1
v_gene: TRBV13
j_gene: TRBJ2-5
CDR3nt: TGTGCCAGCAGCGCGGACAGGTTAGAGACCCAGTACTTC
CDR3aa: CASSADRLETQYF

abundance: NA
d_gene: NA
v_gene: TRBV29-1
j_gene: TRBJ2-3
CDR3nt: TGCAGCGTTGAACGTGCTGGGGCCGCTAGCACAGATACGCAGTATTTT
CDR3aa: CSVERAGAASTDTQYF

abundance: NA
d_gene: NA
v_gene: TRBV14
j_gene: TRBJ1-3
CDR3nt: TGTGCCAGCAGCCAAACCGGAGTTGGGGCTGGAAACACCATATATTTT
CDR3aa: CASSQTGVGAGNTIYF

abundance: NA
d_gene: NA
v_gene: TRBV6-5
j_gene: TRBJ1-1
CDR3nt: TGTGCCAGCAGGTACCGCCGGGAGACCTCTGAAGCTTTCTTT
CDR3aa: CASRYRRETSEAFF

abundance: NA
d_gene: NA
v_gene: TRBV4-3
j_gene: TRBJ2-1
CDR3nt: TGCGCCAGCAGCCAGGAAGGGGGAAATGAGCAGTTCTTC
CDR3aa: CASSQEGGNEQFF

abundance: NA
d_gene: TRBD1
v_gene: TRBV5-1
j_gene: TRBJ2-5
CDR3nt: TGCGCCAGCAGCATGGGACAGGGGGAAGAGACCCAGTACTTC
CDR3aa: CASSMGQGEETQYF

abundance: NA
d_gene: NA
v_gene: TRBV5-1
j_gene: TRBJ1-4
CDR3nt: TGCGCCAGCAGCTTGGGACAGAGAACAACTAATGAAAAACTGTTTTTT
CDR3aa: CASSLGQRTTNEKLFF

abundance: NA
d_gene: TRBD1
v_gene: TRBV25-1
j_gene: TRBJ1-2
CDR3nt: TGTGCCAGCAGTGCCCGACAGGGGCGCGGCTATGGCTACACCTTC
CDR3aa: CASSARQGRGYGYTF

abundance: NA
d_gene: NA
v_gene: TRBV5-8
j_gene: TRBJ1-2
CDR3nt: TGTGCCAGCAGGGTGGTTACAGCTAACTATGGCTACACCTTC
CDR3aa: CASRVVTANYGYTF

abundance: NA
d_gene: TRBD1
v_gene: TRBV4-2
j_gene: TRBJ1-2
CDR3nt: TGTGCCAGCAGCCAGAGGGCCGGACAGGGGGCTAACTATGGCTACACCTTC
CDR3aa: CASSQRAGQGANYGYTF

abundance: NA
d_gene: NA
v_gene: TRBV6-5
j_gene: TRBJ2-7
CDR3nt: TGTGCCAGCAGTTCCCCCGGGATCCCCGAGCAGTACTTC
CDR3aa: CASSSPGIPEQYF

abundance: NA
d_gene: TRBD2
v_gene: TRBV5-6
j_gene: TRBJ2-1
CDR3nt: TGTGCCAGCAGCCGGACTAGCGGGGGCTACAATGAGCAGTTCTTC
CDR3aa: CASSRTSGGYNEQFF

abundance: medium-sized
d_gene: NA
v_gene: TRBV4-1
j_gene: TRBJ1-1
CDR3nt: TGCGCCAGCAGCCAAGATGGGGCAATGAACACTGAAGCTTTCTTT
CDR3aa: CASSQDGAMNTEAFF

abundance: NA
d_gene: TRBD1
v_gene: TRBV30
j_gene: TRBJ1-6
CDR3nt: TGTGCCTGGAGTGCGGGGCAGGGGGCGAATTCACCCCTCCACTTT
CDR3aa: CAWSAGQGANSPLHF

abundance: NA
d_gene: NA
v_gene: TRBV19
j_gene: TRBJ2-3
CDR3nt: TGTGCCAGTAGTATAGAGGGGAGGCCCACAGATACGCAGTATTTT
CDR3aa: CASSIEGRPTDTQYF

abundance: NA
d_gene: NA
v_gene: TRBV7-2
j_gene: TRBJ1-4
CDR3nt: TGTGCCAGCAGCCCAACGGAGGGTTATAATGAAAAACTGTTTTTT
CDR3aa: CASSPTEGYNEKLFF

abundance: NA
d_gene: NA
v_gene: TRBV2
j_gene: TRBJ2-2
CDR3nt: TGTGCCAGCATGGGAAACACCGGGGAGCTGTTTTTT
CDR3aa: CASMGNTGELFF

abundance: NA
d_gene: NA
v_gene: TRBV27
j_gene: TRBJ1-6
CDR3nt: TGTGCCAGCGGACTCGCGCCGAGTTCACCCCTCCACTTT
CDR3aa: CASGLAPSSPLHF

abundance: once
d_gene: TRBD1
v_gene: TRBV11-1
j_gene: TRBJ2-7
CDR3nt: TGTGCCAGCAGCTTAGCACAGGGGGGCTACGAGCAGTACTTC
CDR3aa: CASSLAQGGYEQYF

abundance: NA
d_gene: NA
v_gene: TRBV18
j_gene: TRBJ1-5
CDR3nt: TGTGCCAGCTCCCCCGATTTACAGTACAATCAGCCCCAGCATTTT
CDR3aa: CASSPDLQYNQPQHF

abundance: NA
d_gene: NA
v_gene: TRBV10-3
j_gene: TRBJ1-1
CDR3nt: TGTGCCATCAGAGCCGTTGGGTTCGAAGCTTTCTTT
CDR3aa: CAIRAVGFEAFF

abundance: once
d_gene: TRBD1
v_gene: TRBV5-1
j_gene: TRBJ1-2
CDR3nt: TGCGCCAGCAGCTTGGAAGGGGGCAGAGGGTATGGCTACACCTTC
CDR3aa: CASSLEGGRGYGYTF

abundance: NA
d_gene: NA
v_gene: TRBV10-3
j_gene: TRBJ2-3
CDR3nt: TGTGCCATCAGGCGGGGGCGCGACACAGATACGCAGTATTTT
CDR3aa: CAIRRGRDTDTQYF

abundance: NA
d_gene: NA
v_gene: TRBV5-1
j_gene: TRBJ1-4
CDR3nt: TGCGCCAGCAGCCCACAGGGAACGGGTGAAAAACTGTTTTTT
CDR3aa: CASSPQGTGEKLFF

abundance: NA
d_gene: TRBD1
v_gene: TRBV29-1
j_gene: TRBJ2-3
CDR3nt: TGCAGCGTTTGGGGTCGAGACAGGGGTTCGGCAGATACGCAGTATTTT
CDR3aa: CSVWGRDRGSADTQYF

abundance: NA
d_gene: NA
v_gene: TRBV6-5
j_gene: TRBJ1-1
CDR3nt: TGTGCCAGCAGTCACAGGGCGGGGAACACTGAAGCTTTCTTT
CDR3aa: CASSHRAGNTEAFF

abundance: NA
d_gene: TRBD1
v_gene: TRBV6-1
j_gene: TRBJ2-7
CDR3nt: TGTGCCAGCAGTGGGCGGGACAGGGTATTAAGGTCCTACGAGCAGTACTTC
CDR3aa: CASSGRDRVLRSYEQYF

abundance: NA
d_gene: NA
v_gene: TRBV21-1
j_gene: TRBJ1-2
CDR3nt: TGTGCCAGCAGCAAGGACTCAGGGGCTCGCTACACCTTC
CDR3aa: CASSKDSGARYTF

abundance: NA
d_gene: NA
v_gene: TRBV7-2
j_gene: TRBJ2-3
CDR3nt: TGTGCCAGCAGCTCCTGGGGGGACACAGATACGCAGTATTTT
CDR3aa: CASSSWGDTDTQYF